Listed here are 29 T cell receptor beta chains from one sample, sequenced in a study of T-cell memory formation after mild COVID-19. TCRdb re-called the 5' RACE reads with MiXCR, one entry per CDR3 protein. The sample holds roughly 80,000 distinct CDR3 sequences, roughly 23% seen once. Sequencing was done on a sample of PBMCs or a T cell subset sorted from them (not recorded which). These receptors all stem from a man aged 18 to 29 who had mild COVID-19 (a few samples of this study predate the infection). Cell type and time point are not known.

The chain carries TRBV5-1 and TRBJ2-5, with D tentatively TRBD1 or TRBD2 (5 bases each). The CDR3 loop spans 16 amino acids. Germline CDR1 reads SGHRS; CDR2 reads YFSETQ. Trimming stripped 4 bases from V and 5 bases from J, with 21 bases between. This CDR3 reads CASSPEPGRWGETQYF. CDR3 nucleotides: TGCGCCAGCAGCCCTGAACCGGGACGGTGGGGGGAGACCCAGTACTTC. Complete variable domain (other parts from reference TRBV5-1 and TRBJ2-5): KAGVTQTPRYLIKTRGQQVTLSCSPISGHRSVSWYQQTPGQGLQFLFEYFSETQRNKGNFPGRFSGRQFSNSRSEMNVSTLELGDSALYLCASSPEPGRWGETQYFGPGTRLLVL.

This chain uses TRBV19 with TRBJ1-1; D unclear. The length of the CDR3 is 13 residues. Germline loops: CDR1 LNHDA, CDR2 SQIVND (reference sequence). Trimming took 1 base from V and 4 from J, leaving 7 bases between them. CDR3 nucleotide sequence: TGTGCCAGTAGTATAGGGTCCGGCACTGAAGCTTTCTTT. It yields the protein CASSIGSGTEAFF.

The V and J genes are TRBV16 and TRBJ2-7; a weak D match, TRBD1 (6 bases). CDR3 length: 14 residues. V shed 0 bases and J shed 4 bases, with 10 bases lying between them. Germline V gives CDR1 KGHSY, CDR2 FQNENV. The CDR3 is CASSQSGTGYEQYF. The CDR3 bases are TGTGCCAGCAGCCAATCGGGAACAGGGTACGAGCAGTACTTC.

The genes are TRBV6-2 or TRBV6-3 and TRBJ2-7; D not certain. Germline V gene sequence: CDR1 MNHEY, CDR2 SVGEGT. Trimming shortened V by 6 bases and J by 3 bases, and 6 bases separated the two germline ends. The CDR3 loop spans 11 amino acids. The CDR3 DNA reads as TGTGCCAGCAGGGGCAACTACGAGCAGTACTTC. Its translation: CASRGNYEQYF.

The chain couples TRBV7-9 to TRBJ2-7; TRBD1 might be the D (5 bases). The V and J ends lost 8 bases and 2 bases respectively, with 10 bases between them. This CDR3 comprises 12 residues. Germline loops: CDR1 SEHNR, CDR2 FQNEAQ (reference sequence). CDR3 amino acids: CASQQETYEQYF. The DNA of the CDR3 is TGTGCCAGCCAACAGGAAACCTACGAGCAGTACTTC.

The gene calls are TRBV6-1 and TRBJ2-5; D might be TRBD2 (5 bases). The V end was cut by 1 base, the J end by 4 bases, with 13 bases between. The CDR3 extends over 15 amino acids. Germline V CDR1 and CDR2: MNHNS, SASEGT. This chain's CDR3 is CASSEGWTRGETQYF. In nucleotides, the CDR3 is TGTGCCAGCAGTGAAGGTTGGACCCGGGGAGAGACCCAGTACTTC.

The genes are TRBV7-3 and TRBJ2-7, with D unclear. V was pared by 2 bases and J by 2 bases, with 10 bases between. Germline V gene lookup returns CDR1 SGHTA and CDR2 FQGTGA. The CDR3 is made up of 14 amino acids. DNA for the CDR3: TGTGCCAGCAGCTTATTGGGATTTCCCTACGAGCAGTACGTC. Its translation: CASSLLGFPYEQYV.

This clonotype has only a few counts. The chain links TRBV11-2 to TRBJ2-1; no definite D call. The V and J ends lost 3 bases and 8 bases respectively, with 8 bases between them. Germline lookup yields CDR1 SGHAT and CDR2 FQNNGV. This CDR3 region has 12 residues. CDR3 loop: CASSFAAYEQFF. The CDR3 coding sequence is TGTGCCAGCAGCTTTGCTGCTTATGAGCAGTTCTTC.

This clonotype has a handful of counts. The chain is built from TRBV5-1 and TRBJ2-5; no definite D call. V lost 5 bases, J lost 1 base, and 12 bases lay in between. This CDR3 has 14 amino acids. Germline CDR1 and CDR2: SGHRS and YFSETQ. Written as DNA, the CDR3 is TGCGCCAGCAGAACCTCCCCAGGCCAAGAGACCCAGTACTTC. As protein: CASRTSPGQETQYF.

This chain links TRBV6-5 with TRBJ2-3; D is perhaps TRBD1 (6 bases). The V and J ends lost 6 bases and 4 bases respectively, with 11 bases between them. Per germline, CDR1 MNHEY and CDR2 SVGAGI. The CDR3 loop spans 13 amino acids. Here the CDR3 reads CASREKGADTQYF. Here the CDR3 DNA reads TGTGCCAGCAGGGAAAAGGGGGCAGATACGCAGTATTTT.

This clonotype showed up just a few times. The rearrangement links TRBV20-1 to TRBJ2-7; no firm D call. The CDR3 contains 14 residues. Between the trimmed V and J ends, which lost 1 base and 2 bases, there was a span of 12 bases. Germline V gene lookup returns CDR1 DFQATT and CDR2 SNEGSKA (reference sequence). The CDR3 bases are TGCAGTGCTAGAGGGAAAAAAGAGGCCTACGAGCAGTACTTC. Amino acid sequence: CSARGKKEAYEQYF.

The chain links TRBV27 to TRBJ1-6; no reliable D call. V lost 2 bases and J lost 0, with 5 bases in between. CDR1 is MNHEY, CDR2 SMNVEV, per germline (reference sequence). The CDR3 runs 15 residues. The CDR3 sequence: CASSLVSSYNSPLHF. The DNA of the CDR3 is TGTGCCAGCAGTTTAGTGAGCTCCTATAATTCACCCCTCCACTTT.

This clonotype was seen more than once but under ten times. The V gene is TRBV4-3, the J gene TRBJ1-5; TRBD1 matches at 9 bases. V lost 1 base, J lost 2 bases, and 6 bases stayed unmatched. The CDR3 covers 17 residues. Germline values: CDR1 LGHNA, CDR2 YSLEER. Written as DNA, the CDR3 is TGCGCCAGCAGCCAAGGGACAGGGGAGAGTGGCAATCAGCCCCAGCATTTT. It translates to CASSQGTGESGNQPQHF.

Of note for this clonotype: A much bigger clone sits one base away, suggesting this may be a read error. The chain employs TRBV6-2 or TRBV6-3 and TRBJ1-2; D is uncertain. The germline V and J ends were trimmed by 6 bases and 4 bases, with 21 bases remaining between them. Germline V lookup: CDR1 MNHEY, CDR2 SVGEGT. The CDR3 sequence is 16 residues long. DNA of the CDR3: TGTGCCAGCAGCCAAGACGGGAAAACGGGCTTCTATGGCTACACCTTC. Translating it yields CASSQDGKTGFYGYTF.

The chain combines TRBV11-2 with TRBJ2-6; perhaps TRBD1 as D (6 bases). This CDR3 comprises 17 residues. Germline loops: CDR1 SGHAT, CDR2 FQNNGV. V dropped 2 bases and J dropped 1 base, with 12 bases sitting between them. The chain's CDR3 is CASSLTVRGSGANVLTF. CDR3 in DNA: TGTGCCAGCAGCTTAACGGTCAGGGGTTCTGGGGCCAACGTCCTGACTTTC.

The V and J genes are TRBV28 and TRBJ1-2, with unresolved D. The CDR3 is made up of 14 amino acids. Germline assignment: CDR1 MDHEN and CDR2 SYDVKM. Deletions cut 3 bases from V and 1 base from J, with 9 bases between. The CDR3 protein is CASSFASDNYGYTF. The CDR3 coding sequence is TGTGCCAGCAGTTTTGCCTCCGATAACTATGGCTACACCTTC.

This clonotype showed up just a few times. The chain carries TRBV5-6 and TRBJ1-1; D perhaps matches TRBD1 (5 bases). Germline CDR1 and CDR2: SGHDT and YYEEEE. Trimming shortened V by 3 bases and J by 6 bases, and 18 bases separated the two germline ends. CDR3 length: 15 amino acids. The CDR3 region has the DNA TGTGCCAGCAGCTGGGGCCGCCGGGCGCGGGCTGAAGCTTTCTTT. This translates into CASSWGRRARAEAFF.

This clonotype has just a few counts. In DNA form, the CDR3 reads TGTGCCAGCAGTGTCCAGGGAGACAATCAGCCCCAGCATTTT. It is translated as CASSVQGDNQPQHF. This chain uses TRBV28 with TRBJ1-5, with D possibly TRBD1 on 5 matching bases. Trimming stripped 5 bases from V and 3 bases from J, with 11 bases between. Germline lookup yields CDR1 MDHEN and CDR2 SYDVKM. This CDR3 comprises 14 residues.

This rearrangement joins TRBV6-2 or TRBV6-3 to TRBJ2-2, with a weak D call TRBD2 (6 bases). Trimming shortened V by 4 bases and J by 3 bases, and 9 bases separated the two germline ends. The CDR3 is made up of 14 amino acids. From germline, CDR1 is MNHEY and CDR2 SVGEGT. CDR3 sequence reads: CASSWGLDTGELFF. The CDR3 DNA sequence: TGTGCCAGCAGTTGGGGACTGGACACCGGGGAGCTGTTTTTT.

In its sample, this clonotype was seen a few times. The V and J genes are TRBV4-3 and TRBJ1-2; a weak D match, TRBD1 (6 bases). Trimming shortened V by 4 bases and J by 3 bases, and 18 bases separated the two germline ends. The CDR3 loop spans 16 amino acids. Looked up from germline, CDR1 is LGHNA and CDR2 is YSLEER. This CDR3 reads CASSPLVTGFHYGYTF. CDR3 DNA sequence: TGCGCCAGCAGCCCCCTCGTGACAGGTTTCCACTATGGCTACACCTTC.

This clonotype was seen only a few times. This rearrangement joins TRBV29-1 to TRBJ2-1; 10 nucleotides agree with TRBD1. V trimming: 3 bases; J trimming: 5 bases; junction bases outside the gene matches: 4. From germline, CDR1 is SQVTM and CDR2 ANQGSEA. The CDR3 consists of 14 residues. Here the CDR3 reads CSVEGDRGDNEQFF. For the CDR3, the DNA is TGCAGCGTTGAGGGGGACAGGGGAGACAATGAGCAGTTCTTC.

The rearrangement joins TRBV11-2 to TRBJ2-1; 9 nucleotides align to TRBD2. Trimming removed 1 base from V and 10 bases from J; junction bases left unmatched: 11. This CDR3 has 16 amino acids. CDR1 SGHAT and CDR2 FQNNGV come from the germline V gene. The CDR3 DNA reads as TGTGCCAGCAGCTTAGTTGCGGGGGGGGCTATGAGGGAGCAGTTCTTC. Its protein product is CASSLVAGGAMREQFF.

The chain combines TRBV7-2 with TRBJ2-7; 7 positions match TRBD1. This CDR3 contains 15 residues. Germline lookup yields CDR1 SGHTA and CDR2 FQGNSA. J lost 1 base, V lost 4 bases, and 7 bases had no gene match. The CDR3 spells CASSSHRDRSYEQYV. The CDR3 region has the DNA TGTGCCAGCAGCTCACATCGGGACAGATCCTACGAGCAGTACGTC.

This clonotype was detected a few times. This rearrangement joins TRBV7-9 to TRBJ2-3; 12 bases fit TRBD1. CDR3 length: 17 residues. CDR1 is SEHNR and CDR2 is FQNEAQ in the germline V gene (reference sequence). Trimming cost V 5 bases and J 3 bases; bases outside gene matches: 9. The chain's CDR3 is CASSGRDRGPNTDTQYF. In DNA form, the CDR3 reads TGTGCCAGCAGCGGCCGGGACAGGGGGCCGAATACAGATACGCAGTATTTT.

This clonotype was counted a few times. The J gene is TRBJ2-2, the V gene TRBV29-1; maybe TRBD1 (5 bases). This CDR3 spans 14 amino acids. Germline V gene data show CDR1 as SQVTM and CDR2 as ANQGSEA. The V gene lost 2 bases and the J gene lost 9 bases, with 16 bases spanning the gap. The CDR3 DNA follows: TGCAGCGTTGAATTTCCAGGGATTGCCCGGGAGCTGTTTTTT. It yields the protein CSVEFPGIARELFF.

The sample holds a few counts of this clonotype. V and J are TRBV6-5 and TRBJ1-2, with TRBD1 matching over 10 bases. Germline V gene lookup returns CDR1 MNHEY and CDR2 SVGAGI. Losses at the gene ends were 0 bases for V and 6 bases for J; bases not matched to a gene: 7. This CDR3 is 16 amino acids long. In nucleotides, the CDR3 is TGTGCCAGCAGTTACTCGAGGGGGACAGGGGAGAATGGCTACACCTTC. It codes for CASSYSRGTGENGYTF.

This clonotype has only a few counts. The chain has TRBV29-1 and TRBJ2-1, with no clear D. Germline V gene data show CDR1 as SQVTM and CDR2 as ANQGSEA. The CDR3 runs to 13 residues. Trimming removed 7 bases at V and 3 bases at J, with 13 bases between. The CDR3 bases are TGCAGCGCCAGCGACGGCTACTACAATGAGCAGTTCTTC. Its translation: CSASDGYYNEQFF.

This clonotype has a handful of counts. The chain links TRBV7-8 to TRBJ1-5, with D unclear. Trimming pared 1 base from V and 2 bases from J, leaving 9 bases between. Per germline, CDR1 SGHVS and CDR2 FQNEAQ. CDR3 length: 15 residues. CDR3 coding DNA: TGTGCCAGCAGCTTAGAACGCTTCCGCAATCAGCCCCAGCATTTT. It specifies CASSLERFRNQPQHF.

This clonotype was counted between two and nine times. The V gene is TRBV7-8, the J gene TRBJ2-7; possibly TRBD2 for D (5 bases). Germline-derived CDR1 and CDR2 are SGHVS and FQNEAQ. The CDR3 runs 15 residues. The V end lost 5 bases, the J end lost 0 bases, and 14 bases lay between the germline ends. Here the CDR3 DNA reads TGTGCCAGCAGCATCCGGGATCTTATCTCCTACGAGCAGTACTTC. It codes for CASSIRDLISYEQYF.